These 14 T cell receptor beta chains originate from one sample sequenced in a study of cytomegalovirus exposure and HLA in healthy donors. The PCR was carried out with 60 Vbeta primers and 13 Jbeta primers. Some clones are missing from TCRdb's copy, which holds only in-frame ones; the method was immunoSEQ multiplex PCR. The sample lists roughly 120,000 clones; over 65% were seen once. The specimen sequenced was PBMCs. The receptors come from a woman under 40 in good health and CMV-seronegative.

The chain recombines TRBV30 with TRBJ1-6; no clear D gene. Germline assignment: CDR1 GTSNPN and CDR2 SVGIG (reference sequence). The length of the CDR3 is 12 residues. V was shortened by 0 bases and J by 12 bases, with 9 bases between the two germline ends. CDR3 nucleotides: TGTGCCTGGAGTGTACCGGGTTTACCCCTCCACTTT. It specifies CAWSVPGLPLHF.

The gene calls are TRBV4-1 and TRBJ2-2; D may be TRBD2 (6 bases). There are 15 residues in the CDR3. Germline lookup yields CDR1 MGHRA and CDR2 YSYEKL. V gave up 6 bases and J gave up 13 bases, with 24 bases separating them. DNA for the CDR3: TGCGCCAGCAGTTCTCCGCCCCATGTGCGGGAAGGGCTGTTTTTT. It yields the protein CASSSPPHVREGLFF.

V usage is TRBV7-2 and J usage is TRBJ2-7, with D unresolved. Trimming shortened V by 5 bases and J by 3 bases, and 5 bases separated the two germline ends. CDR3 length: 11 residues. Germline-derived CDR1 and CDR2 are SGHTA and FQGNSA. This CDR3 reads CASSTSYEQYF. The DNA for the CDR3 is TGTGCCAGCAGCACCAGCTACGAGCAGTACTTC.

The CDR3 reads CASSFFNRGNTGELFF. The CDR3 nucleotides are TGTGCCAGCAGTTTTTTTAACAGGGGGAACACCGGGGAGCTGTTTTTT. The genes are TRBV6-5 and TRBJ2-2; TRBD1 matches 7 bases. Germline assignment: CDR1 MNHEY and CDR2 SVGAGI. J was trimmed by 1 base and V by 4 bases; bases with no gene match: 6. This CDR3 has 16 residues.

This clone has just one count. The chain carries TRBV4-1 and TRBJ1-5; D is ambiguous. Looked up from germline, CDR1 is MGHRA and CDR2 is YSYEKL. The CDR3 loop spans 13 amino acids. Trimming left V 5 bases short and J 6 bases short, with 11 bases between. In DNA form, the CDR3 reads TGCGCCAGCAGCACCCTAATCGCTCAGCCCCAGCATTTT. The encoded protein is CASSTLIAQPQHF.

The rearrangement uses TRBV19 and TRBJ1-2; 7 nucleotides line up with TRBD1. Germline trimming cut 6 bases from V and 4 bases from J; bases unmatched to any gene: 8. Germline CDR1 LNHDA, CDR2 SQIVND (reference sequence). The CDR3 is 14 residues long. The CDR3 coding sequence is TGTGCCAGTAGCCCCGGACAGGTCGGCTATGGCTACACCTTC. Translation: CASSPGQVGYGYTF.

The rearrangement joins TRBV2 to TRBJ2-3; 8 nucleotides align to TRBD2. This CDR3 contains 17 residues. With V trimmed by 8 bases and J by 5 bases, 18 bases remained unmatched. Germline V gives CDR1 SNHLY, CDR2 FYNNEI. The CDR3 here is CASPSQTGTRNGDTQYF. The CDR3 DNA is TGTGCCAGCCCCAGTCAGACCGGGACTAGAAACGGAGATACGCAGTATTTT.

The rearrangement uses TRBV7-2 and TRBJ1-2; the match to TRBD1 covers 7 bases. The CDR3 is 15 residues long. The V segment lost 5 bases and the J segment 3 bases; nucleotides outside the gene matches: 9. Germline lookup yields CDR1 SGHTA and CDR2 FQGNSA. In nucleotides, the CDR3 is TGTGCCAGCAGCCCGGAACAGGGGATGGACTATGGCTACACCTTC. Residues: CASSPEQGMDYGYTF.

The CDR3 sequence: CASTQGNSNQPQHF. The CDR3 region has the DNA TGTGCCAGCACCCAGGGAAATAGCAATCAGCCCCAGCATTTT. This sequence joins TRBV6-1 and TRBJ1-5; D is perhaps TRBD1 (5 bases). The CDR3 has 14 amino acids. From germline, CDR1 is MNHNS and CDR2 SASEGT. Trimming shortened V by 7 bases and J by 0 bases, and 10 bases separated the two germline ends.

The chain recombines TRBV13 with TRBJ2-4, with D possibly matching TRBD1 (6 bases). V shed 10 bases and J shed 6 bases, with 16 bases lying between them. CDR3 size: 13 residues. Germline loops: CDR1 PRHDT, CDR2 FYEKMQ (reference sequence). The CDR3 protein is CATEIRGLNIQYF. The CDR3 DNA is TGTGCCACAGAAATCAGGGGCTTAAACATTCAGTACTTC.

The J gene is TRBJ2-4, the V gene TRBV5-4; perhaps TRBD2 as D (5 bases). Germline V CDR1 and CDR2: SGHNT, YYREEE (reference sequence). The V and J ends lost 3 bases and 3 bases respectively, with 16 bases between them. This CDR3 comprises 16 residues. The CDR3 reads CASSYTGFGDKNIQYF. The CDR3 DNA sequence: TGTGCCAGCAGCTACACGGGGTTTGGGGACAAAAACATTCAGTACTTC.

This sequence joins TRBV30 and TRBJ2-7; D remains ambiguous. Germline loops: CDR1 GTSNPN, CDR2 SVGIG (reference sequence). Trimming took off 1 base at V and 3 bases at J, with 7 bases between the two ends. This CDR3 spans 12 amino acids. In DNA form, the CDR3 reads TGTGCCTGGAGTGGGTCGGGCTACGAGCAGTACTTC. As protein: CAWSGSGYEQYF.

The chain couples TRBV13 to TRBJ1-1; D is unresolved. Trimming shortened V by 3 bases and J by 4 bases, and 9 bases separated the two germline ends. The CDR3 length is 13 residues. Per germline, CDR1 PRHDT and CDR2 FYEKMQ (reference sequence). The CDR3 DNA is TGTGCCAGCAGCTTCCCCGGCGGCACTGAAGCTTTCTTT. It codes for CASSFPGGTEAFF.

The chain uses TRBV29-1 and TRBJ2-7, with D possibly TRBD2 on 5 matching bases. V was cut by 6 bases and J by 2 bases, with 8 bases left in between. The CDR3 contains 11 residues. Germline assignment: CDR1 SQVTM and CDR2 ANQGSEA. CDR3 nucleotide sequence: TGCAGCGTGGAGGTAGCCTACGAGCAGTACTTC. Its translation: CSVEVAYEQYF.